Listed below are T cell receptor beta chains from one sample, sequenced in a study of beta chain features in type 1 diabetes. TCRdb's copy holds only in-frame clones and misses some; the assay was immunoSEQ multiplex PCR. Among fewer than 650,000 clones listed, roughly a sixth were seen once. Sequenced material: naive CD4+ T cells from blood. The receptors originated from a young man in good health. Each CDR3 is given without its conserved first and last residue. Fields, in order: J gene, V gene, CDR3 protein.

j_call: TRBJ2-7; v_call: TRBV11-2; cdr3_aa: ASSWGTARRNEQY
j_call: TRBJ2-3; v_call: TRBV28; cdr3_aa: ASSPGGVGTDTQY
j_call: TRBJ1-1; v_call: TRBV6-5; cdr3_aa: ASSTSMNTEAF
j_call: TRBJ2-4; v_call: TRBV7-9; cdr3_aa: ASMGGGTEPKNIQY
j_call: TRBJ1-2; v_call: TRBV5-6; cdr3_aa: ASSPPLGYYGYT
j_call: TRBJ2-3; v_call: TRBV6-5; cdr3_aa: ASSWDRDRDTQY
j_call: TRBJ1-4; v_call: TRBV7-9; cdr3_aa: ASSPSTGRNEKLF
j_call: TRBJ2-5; v_call: TRBV4-2; cdr3_aa: ASSQEGIPPETQY
j_call: TRBJ2-4; v_call: TRBV7-9; cdr3_aa: ASSIQGARAKNIQY
j_call: TRBJ1-5; v_call: TRBV5-1; cdr3_aa: ASAPSSNQPQH
j_call: TRBJ1-2; v_call: TRBV28; cdr3_aa: ASSGDRSYGYT
j_call: TRBJ1-2; v_call: TRBV6-1; cdr3_aa: ASSGEGKAYGYT
j_call: TRBJ2-3; v_call: TRBV27; cdr3_aa: ASSLRGTSGSATQY
j_call: TRBJ2-3; v_call: TRBV7-6; cdr3_aa: ASSLAGQLAGHTQY
j_call: TRBJ1-5; v_call: TRBV19; cdr3_aa: ASSKRTGAVQPQH
j_call: TRBJ1-5; v_call: TRBV30; cdr3_aa: AWSPPSAGQGIDQPQH
j_call: TRBJ2-6; v_call: TRBV29-1; cdr3_aa: SVEVQGWQSGANVLT
j_call: TRBJ2-7; v_call: TRBV4-1; cdr3_aa: ASSHPLRTGWYEQY
j_call: TRBJ2-7; v_call: TRBV7-8; cdr3_aa: ASSTWTANYEQY
j_call: TRBJ1-2; v_call: TRBV30; cdr3_aa: AWILGQGRKGYT
j_call: TRBJ2-5; v_call: TRBV7-9; cdr3_aa: ASGASWETQY
j_call: TRBJ1-1; v_call: TRBV7-2; cdr3_aa: ASSFLQGSGTEAF
j_call: TRBJ2-6; v_call: TRBV7-3; cdr3_aa: ASSLTRRTGTGANVLT
j_call: TRBJ2-7; v_call: TRBV25-1; cdr3_aa: ASSAARLAGYYEQY
j_call: TRBJ2-3; v_call: TRBV5-1; cdr3_aa: ASAPLGEGTDTQY
j_call: TRBJ2-3; v_call: TRBV15; cdr3_aa: ATSRDRSWDTDTQY
j_call: TRBJ2-7; v_call: TRBV11-1; cdr3_aa: ASTPLTGKDEQY
j_call: TRBJ1-2; v_call: TRBV4-3; cdr3_aa: ASSRSPGGTNYGYT
j_call: TRBJ1-1; v_call: TRBV11-1; cdr3_aa: ASSLSVGVPSTEAF
j_call: TRBJ2-5; v_call: TRBV11-3; cdr3_aa: ASSSSDRGLVETQY
j_call: TRBJ2-1; v_call: TRBV5-1; cdr3_aa: ASRKGQGTYNEQF
j_call: TRBJ2-5; v_call: TRBV4-1; cdr3_aa: ASSQPGGGLAGKTQY
j_call: TRBJ2-7; v_call: TRBV5-4; cdr3_aa: ASSSLSGTPYEQY
j_call: TRBJ1-6; v_call: TRBV5-1; cdr3_aa: ASTAEGYNSPLH
j_call: TRBJ2-7; v_call: TRBV7-2; cdr3_aa: ASSLGAGRTYEQY
j_call: TRBJ2-1; v_call: TRBV7-8; cdr3_aa: ASFLGVKGAGDSYNEQF
j_call: TRBJ1-2; v_call: TRBV7-9; cdr3_aa: ASSMESRQRKYGYT
j_call: TRBJ2-5; v_call: TRBV4-1; cdr3_aa: ASSQDRDSQREETQY
j_call: TRBJ1-1; v_call: TRBV5-1; cdr3_aa: ASSPTAESEAF
j_call: TRBJ2-5; v_call: TRBV4-3; cdr3_aa: ASSQGGATSPQY
j_call: TRBJ1-4; v_call: TRBV28; cdr3_aa: ASSLFEKLF
j_call: TRBJ2-5; v_call: TRBV19; cdr3_aa: ASRTGQETQY